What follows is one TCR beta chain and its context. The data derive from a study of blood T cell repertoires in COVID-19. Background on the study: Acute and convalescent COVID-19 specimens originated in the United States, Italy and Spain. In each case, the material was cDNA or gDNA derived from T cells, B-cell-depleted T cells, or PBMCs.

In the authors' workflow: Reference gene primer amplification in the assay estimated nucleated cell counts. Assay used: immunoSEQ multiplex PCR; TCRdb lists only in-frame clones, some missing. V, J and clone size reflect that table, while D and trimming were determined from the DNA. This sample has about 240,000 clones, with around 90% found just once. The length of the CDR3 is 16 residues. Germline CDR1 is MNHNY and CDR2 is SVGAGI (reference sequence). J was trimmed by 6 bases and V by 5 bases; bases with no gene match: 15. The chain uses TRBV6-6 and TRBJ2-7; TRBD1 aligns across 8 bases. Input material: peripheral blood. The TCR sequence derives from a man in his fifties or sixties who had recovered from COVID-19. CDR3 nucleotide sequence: TGTGCCAGCAGTCGAATCAGTACCAGGGGGCGCGGCGAGCAGTACTTC. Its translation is CASSRISTRGRGEQYF.